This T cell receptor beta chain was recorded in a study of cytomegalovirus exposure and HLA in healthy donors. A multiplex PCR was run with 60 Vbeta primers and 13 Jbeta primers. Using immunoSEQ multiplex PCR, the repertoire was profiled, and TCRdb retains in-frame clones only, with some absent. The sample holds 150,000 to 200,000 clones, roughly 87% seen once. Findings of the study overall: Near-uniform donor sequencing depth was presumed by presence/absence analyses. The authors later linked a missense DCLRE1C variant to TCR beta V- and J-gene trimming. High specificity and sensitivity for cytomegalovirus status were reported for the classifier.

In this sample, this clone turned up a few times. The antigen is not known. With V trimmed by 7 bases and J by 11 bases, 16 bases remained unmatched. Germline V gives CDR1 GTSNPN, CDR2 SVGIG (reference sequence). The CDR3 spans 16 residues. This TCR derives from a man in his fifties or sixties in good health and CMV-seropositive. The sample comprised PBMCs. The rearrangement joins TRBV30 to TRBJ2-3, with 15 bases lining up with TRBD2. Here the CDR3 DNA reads TGTGCCTACACACCCCCGGGACTAGCGGGAGGTCTGGGGCAGTATTTT. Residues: CAYTPPGLAGGLGQYF. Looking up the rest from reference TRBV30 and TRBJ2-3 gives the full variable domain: SQTIHQWPATLVQPVGSPLSLECTVEGTSNPNLYWYRQAAGRGLQLLFYSVGIGQISSEVPQNLSASRPQDRQFILSSKKLLLSDSGFYLCAYTPPGLAGGLGQYFGPGTRLTVL.